The rows below give T cell receptor beta chains drawn from one sample of a study of blood T cell repertoires in COVID-19. Method: immunoSEQ multiplex PCR; TCRdb's copy keeps in-frame clones and lacks some. There are tens of thousands of clones in the sample; roughly four fifths occur only once, and more than 5.5% lies in the top ten. The specimen sequenced was peripheral blood. The origin of the receptors is a man between 45 and 60 years old with active or convalescent COVID-19. Both conserved end residues are trimmed from each CDR3. The D gene is left open where the match is weak.

d_call: NA; v_call: TRBV18; cdr3_aa: ASSRTELMTTNEKLF
d_call: NA; v_call: TRBV9; cdr3_aa: ASSVDVDYNEQF
d_call: NA; v_call: TRBV20-1; cdr3_aa: SEGRQGEQY
d_call: TRBD2; v_call: TRBV9; cdr3_aa: ASSPRGASYNEQF
d_call: NA; v_call: TRBV7-9; cdr3_aa: ASSLAAAGANEKLF
d_call: TRBD1; v_call: TRBV18; cdr3_aa: ASSPGQRTGGYT
d_call: TRBD1; v_call: TRBV24-1; cdr3_aa: ATSDLEGAGDTQY
d_call: NA; v_call: TRBV4-1; cdr3_aa: ASSQGVGGTEAF
d_call: NA; v_call: TRBV14; cdr3_aa: ASRTGPGETQY
d_call: NA; v_call: TRBV5-1; cdr3_aa: ASSSGVMNTEAF
d_call: TRBD1; v_call: TRBV6-5; cdr3_aa: ASSRDRDNYGYT
d_call: TRBD1; v_call: TRBV10-2; cdr3_aa: ASRQGESQPQH
d_call: TRBD1; v_call: TRBV7-9; cdr3_aa: ASSPGGGGAAYGYT
d_call: TRBD1; v_call: TRBV5-1; cdr3_aa: ASSLGGQRQGAGGANVLT
d_call: NA; v_call: TRBV24-1; cdr3_aa: ATSGLRGSQETQY
d_call: TRBD2; v_call: TRBV15; cdr3_aa: ATSMTSGGANTQY
d_call: NA; v_call: TRBV2; cdr3_aa: ASSFPQGTGTEAF
d_call: NA; v_call: TRBV11-2; cdr3_aa: ASSLGDRQVDIQY
d_call: NA; v_call: TRBV3-1/TRBV3-2; cdr3_aa: ASSRTRVNTIY
d_call: TRBD1; v_call: TRBV19; cdr3_aa: ASGQGAFQPQH
d_call: NA; v_call: TRBV30; cdr3_aa: AWNWFSSGNTIY
d_call: NA; v_call: TRBV6-5; cdr3_aa: ASRRTGGEQF
d_call: NA; v_call: TRBV5-1; cdr3_aa: ASSLAAQREETQY
d_call: NA; v_call: TRBV10-3; cdr3_aa: AISELNTEAF
d_call: TRBD2; v_call: TRBV2; cdr3_aa: ASSDARGAGETQY
d_call: NA; v_call: TRBV12-3/TRBV12-4; cdr3_aa: ASSFSGVYEQY
d_call: NA; v_call: TRBV10-1; cdr3_aa: ARCLGGSSYNEQF
d_call: NA; v_call: TRBV27; cdr3_aa: ASSRGGGGNTIY
d_call: NA; v_call: TRBV24-1; cdr3_aa: ATSDAAVGSGNQPQH
d_call: NA; v_call: TRBV7-9; cdr3_aa: ASRRTTGTNEKLF
d_call: NA; v_call: TRBV10-1; cdr3_aa: ASSIGGGTDEQF